These T cell receptor beta chains were read from a single sample in a study of blood T cells in healthy people across ages. TCRdb re-derived calls from the 5' RACE reads in MiXCR, one entry per CDR3 protein. The table includes roughly 1,700,000 distinct CDR3 sequences, 28% detected once. Input material: blood. These receptors all come from a woman aged 25-40 years in good health. Both conserved end residues are part of each CDR3. The order of the fields is CDR3 DNA, CDR3 protein, J gene, V gene, clone size, D gene. A D gene is named only where the DNA matches it firmly. Expanded clones are given a class, and other clones once, few, many or no size at all.

TGTGCCAGCAGTTCGAGACAGGCCGAAAACGAGCAGTACTTC,CASSSRQAENEQYF,TRBJ2-7,TRBV28,few,-
TGTGCCAGCAGCCCGGGACTTTTGCAGGGGGATCTGTTTTTT,CASSPGLLQGDLFF,TRBJ2-2,TRBV3-1,-,-
TGCAGTGCTAGCCCCGGGACCTTCAATGAGCAGTTCTTC,CSASPGTFNEQFF,TRBJ2-1,TRBV20-1,many,-
TGTGCCAGCAGTGCCGGGACAGGGTTTCAGCCCCAGCATTTT,CASSAGTGFQPQHF,TRBJ1-5,TRBV7-9,-,TRBD1
TGTGCCAGCAGCCAAGAGGGCGCTCCAGTAAGCTACAATGAGCAGTTCTTC,CASSQEGAPVSYNEQFF,TRBJ2-1,TRBV14,-,-
TGTGCCAGCAGTTACTCATGGGGAGTCGAGTACTTC,CASSYSWGVEYF,TRBJ2-7,TRBV6-5,once,-
TGTGCCAGCAGCCAAGAGTGGGGATCCACTGAAGCTTTCTTT,CASSQEWGSTEAFF,TRBJ1-1,TRBV4-2,-,-
TGTGCCAGCAGCTTAGTCGGGGAGGATGGCTACACCTTC,CASSLVGEDGYTF,TRBJ1-2,TRBV7-9,-,-
TGTGCCAGCAGCGTAGTACCACTTTCGCCCACTGAAGCTTTCTTT,CASSVVPLSPTEAFF,TRBJ1-1,TRBV9,-,-
TGTGCCAGCAGTTACTCTTCAAGGGGGGGGAATCAGCCCCAGCATTTT,CASSYSSRGGNQPQHF,TRBJ1-5,TRBV6-5,-,-
TGTGCCACCAGTGATCCAGTAAGCAATCAGCCCCAGCATTTT,CATSDPVSNQPQHF,TRBJ1-5,TRBV24-1,few,-
TGTGCCAGCACGACGACAGGGGCAGGAGGCTACACCTTC,CASTTTGAGGYTF,TRBJ1-2,TRBV6-2/TRBV6-3,few,TRBD1
TGTGCCAGCAAGACAACAGGGAACACTGAAGCTTTCTTT,CASKTTGNTEAFF,TRBJ1-1,TRBV6-2/TRBV6-3,-,-
TGTGCCAGCAGCTTAGCTCTACAGGGGAACTATGGCTACACCTTC,CASSLALQGNYGYTF,TRBJ1-2,TRBV7-8,-,TRBD1
TGTGCCGGCAGCTTGGGGGACCATCACAATGAGCAGTTCTTC,CAGSLGDHHNEQFF,TRBJ2-1,TRBV7-2,-,-
TGCGCCAGCAGTCTGACAGGGGGCGGCAATCAGCCCCAGCATTTT,CASSLTGGGNQPQHF,TRBJ1-5,TRBV5-1,many,TRBD1
TGCGCCAGCAGCTTGGAGACTAGCGGACAAGAGACCCAGTACTTC,CASSLETSGQETQYF,TRBJ2-5,TRBV5-1,few,TRBD2
TGCGTCAGCAGGCGTGGGGGTCCCTCCAATTCACAAGAGACCCAGTACTTC,CVSRRGGPSNSQETQYF,TRBJ2-5,TRBV5-1,-,-
TGTGCCAGCAGTTACTTGATAATCTACCGGGACAGGGACAGTAAAAACACCGGGGAGCTGTTTTTT,CASSYLIIYRDRDSKNTGELFF,TRBJ2-2,TRBV6-5,few,TRBD1
TGCAGCGTAGCAAACACTGGGGGGAGCAGGACCGGGGAGCTGTTTTTT,CSVANTGGSRTGELFF,TRBJ2-2,TRBV29-1,few,-
TGTGCCAGCAGTCGAAGCCTAGCGGGAGTTAATGAGCAGTTCTTC,CASSRSLAGVNEQFF,TRBJ2-1,TRBV28,few,TRBD2
TGCAGTGCGCTACTTCAGGGAGATGGCTACACCTTC,CSALLQGDGYTF,TRBJ1-2,TRBV20-1,-,-
TGTGCCAGCAGCTTAGTAGGGGGACAGGTGGGTACAGAGCAGTACTTC,CASSLVGGQVGTEQYF,TRBJ2-5,TRBV7-9,few,TRBD1
TGTGCCAGCTCACCTGCCTCTAAAGGCGGGGAAGCTTTCTTT,CASSPASKGGEAFF,TRBJ1-1,TRBV18,-,-
TGCAGTGTCGGCGGGGGGGGCATAAATACGCAGTATTTT,CSVGGGGINTQYF,TRBJ2-3,TRBV20-1,-,TRBD2
TGTGCCAGCAGCCTCGGGGGACAGGCCGTGGAGCAGTACTTC,CASSLGGQAVEQYF,TRBJ2-7,TRBV12-3/TRBV12-4,-,TRBD1
TGTGCCAGCAGCGGGGGGGGGAGACGCAATTCACCCCTCCACTTT,CASSGGGRRNSPLHF,TRBJ1-6,TRBV9,-,-
TGTGCCAGCAAGGGGGGAGGCAGCTCCTACAATGAGCAGTTCTTC,CASKGGGSSYNEQFF,TRBJ2-1,TRBV6-2/TRBV6-3,-,-
TGTGCCAGCAGGCAAGGACTAGCGGGGTTCTACGAGCAGTACTTC,CASRQGLAGFYEQYF,TRBJ2-7,TRBV3-1,-,TRBD2
TGTGCCAGCAGCTTACAGCTAGCAACTAATGAAAAACTGTTTTTT,CASSLQLATNEKLFF,TRBJ1-4,TRBV11-2,few,-
TGTGCCAGCTCCCTGGACAGGGCGAACGAGCAGTACTTC,CASSLDRANEQYF,TRBJ2-7,TRBV18,-,TRBD1
TGTGCCAGCAGCCCCCAGGCGTACACCGGGACTAGCGATGCGTATGAGCAGTTCTTC,CASSPQAYTGTSDAYEQFF,TRBJ2-1,TRBV7-8,-,TRBD2
TGTGCCATCCAAGGGCCCCTCTACGAGCAGTACTTC,CAIQGPLYEQYF,TRBJ2-7,TRBV10-3,many,-
TGTGCCATCAGAAACCTCGCGGCTAGCGAGTTCTTC,CAIRNLAASEFF,TRBJ2-1,TRBV10-3,few,-
TGCGCCAGCAGCTCAGTGGGGGGACAGACAACAGATACGCAGTATTTT,CASSSVGGQTTDTQYF,TRBJ2-3,TRBV5-1,few,-